This TCR beta chain was retrieved from a study of T cells in Graves' hyperthyroidism and ophthalmopathy. Study-wide results and limits: In simple terms, a model built on 13 V-J features told ophthalmopathy apart from stable hyperthyroidism. Ophthalmopathy was model-predicted a median approximately 6.9 months pre-onset.

The CDR3 loop spans 15 amino acids. The germline CDR1 and CDR2 sequences are MDHEN and SYDVKM. V gave up 3 bases and J gave up 5 bases; unmatched junction bases: 5. Amplification targeted TCR beta CDR3 regions from RNA transcripts. A first-round RT-PCR of the TCR CDR3 used the HTBI primer set. Each CDR3 protein gets one entry after TCRdb re-called the multiplex PCR reads with MiXCR. The sample includes approximately 400,000 distinct CDR3 sequences, roughly an eighth of them seen just once. In this sample, this clonotype turned up many times. Its antigen remains unidentified. The chain couples TRBV28 to TRBJ2-1; 9 bases map to TRBD2. Sequencing was done on a sample of blood. The receptor comes from a man aged 45-60 years with Graves' ophthalmopathy. The CDR3 DNA is TGTGCCAGCAGTTTGGCTAGCGGGGCTAACAATGAGCAGTTCTTC. As protein: CASSLASGANNEQFF.